This T cell receptor (beta chain) stems from a study of CD8 T cells in ankylosing spondylitis. Notes on the study in general: Clones linked to disease were reported to show significant enrichment in matched ankylosing spondylitis synovial fluid. About 8 highly homologous variants made up a TCR beta motif, and this motif appeared characteristic of ankylosing spondylitis blood. Earlier work had already found some motif variants in reactive arthritis synovial fluid and blood.

The CDR3 is 14 residues long. V was pared by 4 bases and J by 6 bases, with 5 bases of the junction left unmatched. Per the germline V gene, CDR1 is SGHRS and CDR2 is YFSETQ. A quantitative 5'-RACE method, one with molecular barcodes, was used to make TCR beta libraries. TCRdb called the 5' RACE reads again in MiXCR, with one record for every CDR3 protein. The table has 250,000 to 400,000 distinct CDR3 sequences, 11% seen once. This clonotype was seen repeatedly, ten times or more. Its cognate antigen is unknown. The chain couples TRBV5-1 to TRBJ2-1, with 9 bases fitting TRBD2. Sequencing was performed on blood, either unsorted or a sorted T cell fraction (not recorded which). The source is a female donor with ankylosing spondylitis or in good health (not recorded which). CDR3 in DNA: TGCGCCAGCAGCGAAGGGACTAGCTCCAATGAGCAGTTCTTC. This translates into CASSEGTSSNEQFF.